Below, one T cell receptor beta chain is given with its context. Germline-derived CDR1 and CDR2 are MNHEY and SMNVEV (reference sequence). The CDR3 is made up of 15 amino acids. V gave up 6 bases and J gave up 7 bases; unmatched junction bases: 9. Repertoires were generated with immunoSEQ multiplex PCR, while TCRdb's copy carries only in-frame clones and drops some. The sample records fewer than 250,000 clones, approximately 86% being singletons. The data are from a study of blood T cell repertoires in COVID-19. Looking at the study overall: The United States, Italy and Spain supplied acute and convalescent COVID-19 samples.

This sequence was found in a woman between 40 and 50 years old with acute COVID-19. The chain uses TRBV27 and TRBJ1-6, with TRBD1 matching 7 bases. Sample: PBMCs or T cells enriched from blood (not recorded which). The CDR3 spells CASRFGQASNSPLHF. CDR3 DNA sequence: TGTGCCAGCAGATTTGGACAGGCGTCCAATTCACCCCTCCACTTT.